This note documents a single T cell receptor (beta chain) sequence. This specimen belongs to a study of blood T cell repertoires in COVID-19. Study as a whole: The United States, Italy and Spain provided the acute and convalescent COVID-19 samples. T cells, B-cell-depleted T cells, or PBMCs supplied cDNA or gDNA.

In the authors' workflow: The assay estimated nucleated cells by amplifying reference gene primers. Only in-frame clones appear in the TCRdb table, and some are missing; sequencing was by immunoSEQ multiplex PCR. V, J and clone size reflect that table, while D and trimming were determined from the DNA. The sample holds roughly 93,000 clones, about 89% seen once. Trimming shortened V by 4 bases and J by 6 bases, and 10 bases separated the two germline ends. There are 13 residues in the CDR3. Germline values: CDR1 SNHLY, CDR2 FYNNEI. The receptor comes from a man in his fifties or sixties with acute or convalescent COVID-19. Sequencing used peripheral blood. The chain is built from TRBV2 and TRBJ1-5; no clear D. The CDR3 is CASSGGQGQPQHF. As DNA, the CDR3 is TGTGCCAGCAGTGGTGGGCAAGGTCAGCCCCAGCATTTT.